Presented here are 22 T cell receptor beta chains from one specimen sequenced in a study of post-analysis software for immune sequencing data. Study-wide points: When patients were compared with controls, about five TRBV segments were more frequent, TRBV5-6, TRBV5-1 and TRBV20-1 among them.

cDNA libraries of TCR beta carried unique molecular identifiers. One entry per CDR3 protein, called by TCRdb with MiXCR from the PCR reads. The data show under 200,000 distinct CDR3 sequences, over 25% seen once. Antigens of these TCRs are unknown. Sequenced material: blood. These receptor sequences come from a girl aged 2-17 years with multiple sclerosis.

This clonotype was seen a few times. The junction shows a germline mismatch at one end, possibly a read error. The rearrangement uses TRBV7-3 and TRBJ2-5, with a tentative D call TRBD1 (6 bases). CDR1 and CDR2 from the germline V gene are SGHTA and FQGTGA. This CDR3 comprises 16 residues. CDR3 bases: TGTGCCAGCAGCTTATCAGGGACAACCTTCCAAGGGACCCAGTACTTC. It specifies CASSLSGTTFQGTQYF.

This clonotype was seen a few times. The chain carries TRBV2 and TRBJ1-2; 8 nucleotides line up with TRBD1. The CDR3 has 14 residues. V dropped 7 bases and J dropped 4; count of bases not matched to a gene: 8. The germline gives CDR1 SNHLY, CDR2 FYNNEI. CDR3: CASIPLTGGYGYTF. CDR3 bases: TGTGCCAGCATCCCCCTAACAGGGGGCTATGGCTACACCTTC. Drawing the rest from reference TRBV2 and TRBJ1-2, the complete variable domain is EPEVTQTPSHQVTQMGQEVILRCVPISNHLYFYWYRQILGQKVEFLVSFYNNEISEKSEIFDDQFSVERPDGSNFTLKIRSTKLEDSAMYFCASIPLTGGYGYTFGSGTRLTVV.

This clonotype was detected many times. The V gene is TRBV7-8, the J gene TRBJ2-7; no clear D. Germline CDR1 reads SGHVS; CDR2 reads FQNEAQ. The CDR3 covers 15 residues. V dropped 2 bases and J dropped 0 bases, with 11 bases sitting between them. This chain's CDR3 is CASSLREGISYEQYF. The CDR3 coding sequence is TGTGCCAGCAGCTTAAGAGAAGGGATCTCCTACGAGCAGTACTTC.

Only a few counts were recorded for this clonotype. V is TRBV29-1 and J is TRBJ1-2; D unclear. CDR1 and CDR2 from the germline V gene are SQVTM and ANQGSEA. V lost 4 bases, J lost 4 bases, and 10 bases lay in between. The CDR3 extends over 12 amino acids. As DNA, the CDR3 is TGCAGCGTTGGCATCACTAGCTATGGCTACACCTTC. Translated, it gives CSVGITSYGYTF.

In its sample, this clonotype was seen a few times. V is TRBV18 and J is TRBJ2-3, with TRBD2 matching over 8 bases. CDR1 KGHSH and CDR2 LQKENI come from the germline V gene. The length of the CDR3 is 16 residues. Trimming took 3 bases from V and 4 from J; bases not matched to a gene: 9. The CDR3 DNA reads as TGTGCCAGCTCACCCCTGGTTAGCGGGATTGCAGATACGCAGTATTTT. Its protein is CASSPLVSGIADTQYF. Variable domain in full (rest from reference TRBV18 and TRBJ2-3): NAGVMQNPRHLVRRRGQEARLRCSPMKGHSHVYWYRQLPEEGLKFMVYLQKENIIDESGMPKERFSAEFPKEGPSILRIQQVVRGDSAAYFCASSPLVSGIADTQYFGPGTRLTVL.

Only a few counts were recorded for this clonotype. The J gene is TRBJ2-5, the V gene TRBV20-1; 8 positions agree with TRBD1. V dropped 7 bases and J dropped 4; count of bases not matched to a gene: 8. Germline V gene lookup returns CDR1 DFQATT and CDR2 SNEGSKA (reference sequence). The CDR3 has 13 amino acids. For the CDR3, the DNA is TGCAGTGACACGGACAGGGTACGAGAGACCCAGTACTTC. Translating it yields CSDTDRVRETQYF.

On this clonotype: One base away lies a much larger clone, so this may be a sequencing read error. The rearrangement joins TRBV7-9 to TRBJ2-5, with D maybe TRBD1 (6 bases). CDR1 and CDR2 (germline): SEHNR, FQNEAQ (reference sequence). The CDR3 is 16 amino acids. In DNA, the CDR3 is TGTGTCAGCAGCGAGCGACAGGCCAAGTACCAAGAGACCCAGTACTTC. Its translation is CVSSERQAKYQETQYF.

Ten or more counts support this clonotype. The chain recombines TRBV5-5 with TRBJ2-7; D gene uncertain. Germline CDR1 reads SGHKS; CDR2 reads YYEKEE (reference sequence). V was cut by 0 bases and J by 3 bases, with 13 bases left in between. The CDR3 spans 15 residues. CDR3 sequence: CASSLVIGQDYEQYF. CDR3 coding DNA: TGTGCCAGCAGCTTGGTAATTGGGCAGGACTACGAGCAGTACTTC.

This clonotype occurred many times. This sequence joins TRBV7-9 and TRBJ1-5, with a weak D call TRBD1 (6 bases). Germline CDR1 and CDR2: SEHNR and FQNEAQ (reference sequence). The CDR3 length is 13 residues. Trimming removed 1 base from V and 5 bases from J, with 6 bases in between. The CDR3 region is CASSLGQDQPQHF. CDR3 sequence (DNA): TGTGCCAGCAGCTTAGGACAGGATCAGCCCCAGCATTTT.

This clonotype has at least ten counts. The chain joins TRBV4-1 to TRBJ2-5; D gene ambiguous. Germline lookup yields CDR1 MGHRA and CDR2 YSYEKL. The CDR3 runs to 16 residues. Trimming shortened V by 4 bases and J by 5 bases, and 20 bases separated the two germline ends. The CDR3 here is CASSRRPATFGETQYF. DNA of the CDR3: TGCGCCAGCAGCCGAAGACCAGCGACTTTCGGGGAGACCCAGTACTTC.

This clonotype was counted a single time. The chain uses TRBV2 and TRBJ2-3, with D unclear. V was trimmed by 6 bases and J by 6 bases, leaving 10 bases between them. The CDR3 contains 12 residues. Germline loops: CDR1 SNHLY, CDR2 FYNNEI. CDR3: CASRDRLDTQYF. CDR3 in DNA: TGTGCCAGCAGAGATCGGTTGGATACGCAGTATTTT.

This chain links TRBV6-1 with TRBJ2-5, with D perhaps matching TRBD1 (6 bases). CDR3 length equals 15 residues. V was clipped by 2 bases and J by 1 base, with 11 bases between them. Germline lookup yields CDR1 MNHNS and CDR2 SASEGT. The CDR3 loop is CASSEFGTLQETQYF. The CDR3 DNA reads TGTGCCAGCAGTGAATTCGGGACACTCCAAGAGACCCAGTACTTC.

The chain uses TRBV7-9 and TRBJ1-2; the match to TRBD1 covers 8 bases. This CDR3 is built from 15 residues. Per the germline V gene, CDR1 is SEHNR and CDR2 is FQNEAQ (reference sequence). The trim removed 5 bases at V and 1 base at J, leaving 6 bases unmatched. CDR3 nucleotide sequence: TGTGCCAGCAGCCGAGGGACAGGCCTTAACTATGGCTACACCTTC. As protein: CASSRGTGLNYGYTF.

This clonotype has a handful of counts. The chain carries TRBV6-1 and TRBJ1-5; D unclear. V was cut by 4 bases and J by 0 bases, with 10 bases left in between. Germline V lookup: CDR1 MNHNS, CDR2 SASEGT. The CDR3 contains 15 residues. The CDR3 here is CASSARDHSNQPQHF. The CDR3 nucleotides read TGTGCCAGCAGTGCCAGAGACCATAGCAATCAGCCCCAGCATTTT.

This chain links TRBV5-1 with TRBJ2-2; 8 bases align to TRBD1. This CDR3 comprises 14 residues. V lost 6 bases and J lost 6; bases outside the gene matches: 7. Per the germline V gene, CDR1 is SGHRS and CDR2 is YFSETQ. The chain's CDR3 is CASIKGTGSGELFF. The CDR3 DNA follows: TGCGCCAGCATAAAAGGGACAGGTTCCGGGGAGCTGTTTTTT. The full variable domain, in which reference TRBV5-1 and TRBJ2-2 provide the parts outside the CDR3, is KAGVTQTPRYLIKTRGQQVTLSCSPISGHRSVSWYQQTPGQGLQFLFEYFSETQRNKGNFPGRFSGRQFSNSRSEMNVSTLELGDSALYLCASIKGTGSGELFFGEGSRLTVL.

This clonotype has more than one count but fewer than ten. CDR3 coding DNA: TGTGCCAGCAGCCCAGTAGGGGGCCGAAAAGAGGGAAATGAGCAGTTCTTC. Translation: CASSPVGGRKEGNEQFF. V usage is TRBV3-1 and J usage is TRBJ2-1, with 7 bases matching TRBD1. The ends lost 4 bases at V and 7 bases at J; junction bases unmatched: 16. CDR1 LGHDT and CDR2 YNNKEL come from the germline V gene (reference sequence). This CDR3 is built from 17 residues.

A word on this clonotype: Given a much more abundant clone one base away, this may be a read error. This CDR3 reads CACSMRVSSYEQYF. The DNA of the CDR3 is TGCGCCTGCAGCATGAGGGTTTCTTCCTACGAGCAGTACTTC. This sequence joins TRBV5-1 and TRBJ2-7, with D maybe TRBD2 (5 bases). The germline V gene encodes CDR1 SGHRS and CDR2 YFSETQ. The length of the CDR3 is 14 residues. The complete variable domain, with remaining parts taken from reference TRBV5-1 and TRBJ2-7, reads KAGVTQTPRYLIKTRGQQVTLSCSPISGHRSVSWYQQTPGQGLQFLFEYFSETQRNKGNFPGRFSGRQFSNSRSEMNVSTLELGDSALYLCACSMRVSSYEQYFGPGTRLTVT.

Note on this clonotype: This may come from a read error, since a much larger clone is one base off. CDR3 amino acids: CASSGRLEQYF. The CDR3 DNA reads TGTGCCAGCAGCGGCCGGCTTGAGCAGTACTTC. V gene TRBV9 combines with J gene TRBJ2-5; no clear D. V lost 3 bases, J lost 11 bases, and 11 bases lay in between. CDR1 and CDR2 from the germline V gene are SGDLS and YYNGEE. CDR3 length equals 11 residues.

As to this clonotype: This sequence may be a read error, since a much larger clone differs from it by one base. The chain couples TRBV12-3 or TRBV12-4 to TRBJ1-5; D perhaps matches TRBD1 (6 bases). The germline V and J ends were trimmed by 2 bases and 4 bases, with 12 bases remaining between them. This CDR3 has 15 residues. This chain's CDR3 is CASSLRGRGNQPQHF. The DNA of the CDR3 is TGTGCCAGCAGTTTAAGGGGGAGAGGGAATCAGCCCCAGCATTTT.

The gene calls are TRBV4-1 and TRBJ1-1; D might be TRBD1 (5 bases). Germline V gene lookup returns CDR1 MGHRA and CDR2 YSYEKL. This CDR3 region has 13 residues. V shed 1 base and J shed 7 bases, with 10 bases lying between them. This CDR3 is CASSQGGWNEAFF. The DNA of the CDR3 is TGCGCCAGCAGCCAAGGGGGCTGGAATGAAGCTTTCTTT.

The rearrangement joins TRBV28 to TRBJ1-1; D is uncertain. Per the germline V gene, CDR1 is MDHEN and CDR2 is SYDVKM. CDR3 length equals 14 residues. V lost 2 bases, J lost 0 bases, and 7 bases lay in between. CDR3 in amino acids: CASSLTVLNTEAFF. In DNA, the CDR3 is TGTGCCAGCAGTTTAACGGTACTGAACACTGAAGCTTTCTTT.

This clonotype has only a few counts. The rearrangement links TRBV5-1 to TRBJ1-3; 7 bases are shared with TRBD1. CDR1 is SGHRS and CDR2 is YFSETQ in the germline V gene. V trimming: 0 bases; J trimming: 4 bases; junction bases outside the gene matches: 1. This CDR3 comprises 14 residues. In nucleotides, the CDR3 is TGCGCCAGCAGCTTGGGGGACAGAGGAAACACCATATATTTT. It encodes CASSLGDRGNTIYF.